This T cell receptor beta chain was identified during a study of neurological immune-mediated disorders. Time point in this sample: longitudinal time-point 1 (baseline). CDR3 size: 14 residues. CDR1 and CDR2 from the germline V gene are DFQATT and SNEGSKA (reference sequence). With 3 bases removed from V and 0 bases from J, the gap between germline ends came to 9 bases. This clonotype was counted many times. Its antigen is still unknown. The cDNA came from 5'RACE with 10-nucleotide random UMIs. TCRdb processed the 5' RACE reads anew with MiXCR; each CDR3 protein has one entry. The data contain roughly 36,000 distinct CDR3 sequences, about 3.2% of them seen just once; the ten biggest clones take up about 8%. Study results and limitations: HTLV-1-associated myelopathy had the most TCR clonal expansion, while multiple sclerosis had the least, a level that fell below healthy controls.

Sequenced sample: PBMCs. The chain is built from TRBV20-1 and TRBJ1-5, with a weak D call TRBD1 (5 bases). The clonotype comes from a woman aged 55-69 years with multiple sclerosis. CDR3 protein: CSARTAYSNQPQHF. In DNA, the CDR3 is TGCAGTGCTAGGACAGCTTATAGCAATCAGCCCCAGCATTTT.